The present T cell receptor (beta chain) was sequenced within a study of T cell responses to AZD1222 COVID-19 vaccine. Study-wide findings and caveats: Repertoire sampling happened only post peak T cell response.

CDR1 is LNHDA and CDR2 is SQIVND in the germline V gene (reference sequence). After removal of 5 bases from V and 4 bases from J, the junction contained 15 bases not matched to a gene. The CDR3 contains 18 residues. Profiled with immunoSEQ multiplex PCR; TCRdb holds only in-frame clones, not every one. This sample has 100,000 to 110,000 clones, with about nine tenths found just once. Notes on this clone: Antigen: not known.

V and J are TRBV19 and TRBJ2-1, with TRBD2 matching over 9 bases. This clonotype was sampled from an adult in good health. The sequenced sample was peripheral blood, obtained on day 0 of AZD1222 vaccination. CDR3 sequence (DNA): TGTGCCAGTAGTCCCGGGGGGGCTAGCGGGGACACATACAATGAGCAGTTCTTC. Amino acids: CASSPGGASGDTYNEQFF.